This T cell receptor beta chain came from a study of radiotherapy plus CTLA-4 blockade in lung cancer. Study details: Objective responses emerged in around a sixth of patients, and 30% to 40% attained disease control. Study results and limitations: Clones of tumor-derived TCRs expanded in blood after radiotherapy plus ipilimumab.

Assay used: immunoSEQ multiplex PCR; TCRdb lists only in-frame clones, some missing. The repertoire includes 80,000 or so clones, around 78% of them detected once, and approximately 3.9% sits in the top ten. Comment on this clone: Its antigen is not known.

This TCR was recovered from a human donor with non-small cell lung cancer who had a partial response to radiotherapy plus ipilimumab. Some clones in this sample may be carry-over from other donors' samples. Sequences were derived from peripheral blood, sampled from a patient treated with radiotherapy plus ipilimumab.

Here the CDR3 DNA reads TGTGCCAGCAGTCCCTCCGACAGGGCTAGTGAGCAGTACTTC. It codes for CASSPSDRASEQYF. V gene TRBV6-5 combines with J gene TRBJ2-7; 7 positions match TRBD1. CDR3 length: 14 residues. The V gene's germline CDR1 is MNHEY and CDR2 SVGAGI. V lost 5 bases and J lost 7; bases outside the gene matches: 11.